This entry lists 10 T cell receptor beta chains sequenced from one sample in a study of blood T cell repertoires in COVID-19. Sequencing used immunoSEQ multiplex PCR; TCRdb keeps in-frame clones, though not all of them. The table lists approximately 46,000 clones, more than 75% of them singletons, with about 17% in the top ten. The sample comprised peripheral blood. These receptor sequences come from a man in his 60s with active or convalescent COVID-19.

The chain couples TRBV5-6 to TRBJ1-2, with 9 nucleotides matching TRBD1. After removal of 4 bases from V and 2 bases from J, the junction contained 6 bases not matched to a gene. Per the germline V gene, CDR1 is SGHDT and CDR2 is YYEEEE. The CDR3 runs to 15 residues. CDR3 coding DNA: TGTGCCAGCAGCGTGACCGGGACAGGGAACTATGGCTACACCTTC. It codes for CASSVTGTGNYGYTF.

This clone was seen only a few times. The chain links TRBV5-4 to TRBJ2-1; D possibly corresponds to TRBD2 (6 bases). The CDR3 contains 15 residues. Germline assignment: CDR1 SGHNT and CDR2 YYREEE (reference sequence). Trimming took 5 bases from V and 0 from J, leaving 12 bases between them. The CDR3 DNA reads TGTGCCAGCAGGGTCGGGACTGGCTCCTACAATGAGCAGTTCTTC. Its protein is CASRVGTGSYNEQFF.

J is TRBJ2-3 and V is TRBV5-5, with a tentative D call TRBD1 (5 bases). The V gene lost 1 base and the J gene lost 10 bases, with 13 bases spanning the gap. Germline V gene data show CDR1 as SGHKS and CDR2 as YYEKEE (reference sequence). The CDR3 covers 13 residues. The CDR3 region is CASSLLDNGAQYF. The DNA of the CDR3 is TGTGCCAGCAGCTTGCTGGACAATGGTGCGCAGTATTTT. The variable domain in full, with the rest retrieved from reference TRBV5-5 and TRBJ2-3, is DAGVTQSPTHLIKTRGQQVTLRCSPISGHKSVSWYQQVLGQGPQFIFQYYEKEERGRGNFPDRFSARQFPNYSSELNVNALLLGDSALYLCASSLLDNGAQYFGPGTRLTVL.

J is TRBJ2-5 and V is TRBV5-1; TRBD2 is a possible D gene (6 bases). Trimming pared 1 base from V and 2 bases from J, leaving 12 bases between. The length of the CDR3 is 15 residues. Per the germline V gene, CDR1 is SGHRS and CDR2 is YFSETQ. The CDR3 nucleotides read TGCGCCAGCAGCTTGCGTGTAGCGGCTCAAGAGACCCAGTACTTC. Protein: CASSLRVAAQETQYF.

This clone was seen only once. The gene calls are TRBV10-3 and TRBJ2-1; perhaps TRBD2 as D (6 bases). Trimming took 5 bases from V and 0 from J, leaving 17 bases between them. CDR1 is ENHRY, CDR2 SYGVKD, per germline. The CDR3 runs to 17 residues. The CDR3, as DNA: TGTGCCATCAGTCCCCGGGGTAGCGGAAGCTCCTACAATGAGCAGTTCTTC. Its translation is CAISPRGSGSSYNEQFF.

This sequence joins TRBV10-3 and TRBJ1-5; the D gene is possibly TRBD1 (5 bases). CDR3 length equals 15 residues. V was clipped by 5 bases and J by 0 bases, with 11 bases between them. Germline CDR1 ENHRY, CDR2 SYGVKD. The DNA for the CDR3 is TGTGCCATCAGTTGGGGCCCCGATAGCAATCAGCCCCAGCATTTT. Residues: CAISWGPDSNQPQHF.

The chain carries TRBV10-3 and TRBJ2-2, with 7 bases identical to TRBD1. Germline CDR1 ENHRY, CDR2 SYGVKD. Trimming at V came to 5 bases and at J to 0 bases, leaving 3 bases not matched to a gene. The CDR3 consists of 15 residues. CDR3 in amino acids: CAISQGVPNTGELFF. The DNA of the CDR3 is TGTGCCATCAGTCAGGGGGTTCCGAACACCGGGGAGCTGTTTTTT.

The CDR3 loop is CASSWTGGGPMNTEAFF. As DNA, the CDR3 is TGTGCCAGCAGTTGGACGGGCGGGGGACCCATGAACACTGAAGCTTTCTTT. The chain links TRBV7-9 to TRBJ1-1; D is perhaps TRBD1 (5 bases). Germline V CDR1 and CDR2: SEHNR, FQNEAQ (reference sequence). V shed 6 bases and J shed 0 bases, with 20 bases lying between them. The CDR3 loop spans 17 amino acids. Full variable domain (outside the CDR3, taken from reference TRBV7-9 and TRBJ1-1): DTGVSQNPRHKITKRGQNVTFRCDPISEHNRLYWYRQTLGQGPEFLTYFQNEAQLEKSRLLSDRFSAERPKGSFSTLEIQRTEQGDSAMYLCASSWTGGGPMNTEAFFGQGTRLTVV.

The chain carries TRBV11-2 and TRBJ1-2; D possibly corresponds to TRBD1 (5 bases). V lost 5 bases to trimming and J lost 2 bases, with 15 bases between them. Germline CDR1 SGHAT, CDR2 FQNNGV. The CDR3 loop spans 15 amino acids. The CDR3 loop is CASSPPGEGNYGYTF. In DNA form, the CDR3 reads TGTGCCAGCAGCCCCCCGGGGGAGGGAAACTATGGCTACACCTTC.

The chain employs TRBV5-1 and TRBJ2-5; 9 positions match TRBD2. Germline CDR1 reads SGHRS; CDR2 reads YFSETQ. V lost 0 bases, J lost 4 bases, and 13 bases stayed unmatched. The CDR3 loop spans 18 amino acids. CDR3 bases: TGCGCCAGCAGCTTGGGGCCGCTCGCGGGGGGGCCTGGAGAGACCCAGTACTTC. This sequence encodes CASSLGPLAGGPGETQYF.